This T cell receptor beta chain was profiled in a study of CD8+ T cells in alopecia areata. Germline CDR1 is SQVTM and CDR2 is ANQGSEA. Trimming pared 4 bases from V and 2 bases from J, leaving 6 bases between. The CDR3 totals 13 residues. Treatment given: oral pan-JAK inhibitor, 5-10 mg twice daily. On this clone: The sample holds other DNA sequences that translate to the same CDR3.

cDNA prepared by RNA extraction and subsequent reverse transcription served as the template for sequencing. Sequencing was performed with immunoSEQ multiplex PCR; in TCRdb, only in-frame clones are kept and a portion is missing. The sample has 150,000 to 200,000 clones, 60% seen once. Sequenced here: CD4+ T cells sorted from blood, sampled at week 24, from a patient treated with tofacitinib. The chain has TRBV29-1 and TRBJ2-6, with D possibly being TRBD2 (6 bases). The receptor was derived from a human donor with alopecia areata. The CDR3 sequence: CSVGGAGANVLTF. The CDR3 nucleotides read TGCAGCGTTGGGGGGGCTGGGGCCAACGTCCTGACTTTC.